A selection of T cell receptor beta chains follows, all from one sample in a study of regulatory T cells in long-lasting Graves disease. TCRdb re-called the multiplex PCR reads with MiXCR, one entry per CDR3 protein. The table lists hundreds of thousands of distinct CDR3 sequences, approximately 13% of them singletons, with approximately 9.3% in the top ten. These data also featured in a second study, about T cells in Graves' hyperthyroidism and ophthalmopathy.

This material consisted of peripheral blood mononuclear cells (PBMCs), taken at new diagnosis, from a patient treated with antithyroid drugs. The origin of the receptors is a young man with Graves disease. Both conserved end residues are part of each CDR3. The D gene is left open where the match is weak. Expanded clones get a size class; other rows say once, few or many, or leave the size out.

cdr3_aa	cdr3_nt	j_call	clone_size	cdr3_length	d_call	v_call
CATSDASRGTEQFF	TGTGCCACCAGTGATGCTAGTCGGGGTACTGAGCAGTTCTTC	TRBJ2-1	NA	14	NA	TRBV24-1
CASSYSSFRQRGYTF	TGTGCCAGCAGTTACTCCTCTTTTCGTCAGAGGGGCTACACCTTC	TRBJ1-2	many	15	NA	TRBV6-5
CASSPEGPRFSYLNEQYF	TGTGCCAGCAGTCCCGAGGGGCCGAGGTTTTCCTATCTAAACGAGCAGTACTTC	TRBJ2-7	NA	18	NA	TRBV27
CASSVGDVGYGYTF	TGTGCCAGTAGCGTAGGGGATGTGGGGTATGGCTACACCTTC	TRBJ1-2	few	14	NA	TRBV19
CASTPGGARSHEQYF	TGTGCCAGCACTCCCGGGGGGGCGCGGAGCCACGAGCAGTACTTC	TRBJ2-7	many	15	TRBD2	TRBV12-3/TRBV12-4
CASNRGQGNEQFF	TGTGCCAGCAACCGAGGACAGGGTAATGAGCAGTTCTTC	TRBJ2-1	many	13	TRBD1	TRBV5-6
CASSQRPTPDTQYF	TGTGCCAGCAGCCAACGACCAACCCCAGATACGCAGTACTTT	TRBJ2-3	many	14	NA	TRBV6-1
CASSSQRTSYEQYF	TGTGCCAGCAGTTCCCAACGGACCTCCTACGAGCAGTACTTC	TRBJ2-7	many	14	NA	TRBV27
CASSQDLQEDTYEQYF	TGCGCCAGCAGCCAAGATCTCCAGGAGGACACCTACGAGCAGTACTTC	TRBJ2-7	few	16	NA	TRBV4-1
CASSGVAGPAGTQYF	TGTGCCAGCAGTGGTGTGGCGGGACCCGCCGGTACGCAGTATTTT	TRBJ2-3	NA	15	NA	TRBV25-1
CAWSALSGTGYEQYF	TGTGCCTGGAGTGCCCTCTCCGGGACAGGCTACGAGCAGTACTTC	TRBJ2-7	NA	15	TRBD1	TRBV30
CSARVGGSYNEQFF	TGCAGTGCTAGAGTCGGTGGCTCCTACAATGAGCAGTTCTTC	TRBJ2-1	few	14	NA	TRBV20-1
CASIGRERDEQYF	TGTGCCAGCATTGGCAGGGAAAGGGACGAGCAGTACTTC	TRBJ2-7	many	13	NA	TRBV2
CASSLGPATDEEKLFF	TGTGCCAGCAGCCTAGGACCCGCGACAGACGAGGAAAAACTGTTTTTT	TRBJ1-4	many	16	NA	TRBV28
CASGLVGGTFTGELFF	TGTGCTAGTGGTTTGGTGGGGGGCACGTTCACCGGGGAGCTGTTTTTT	TRBJ2-2	many	16	NA	TRBV12-5
CASSSQTGVGGYTF	TGTGCCAGCAGTTCCCAGACAGGGGTAGGCGGCTACACCTTC	TRBJ1-2	many	14	TRBD1	TRBV12-3/TRBV12-4
CATRSRGQAHNEQFF	TGTGCCACCCGGAGTCGGGGGCAAGCCCACAATGAGCAGTTCTTC	TRBJ2-1	NA	15	NA	TRBV24-1
CASNGLGGTEAFF	TGTGCCAGCAACGGGTTGGGGGGAACTGAAGCTTTCTTT	TRBJ1-1	few	13	NA	TRBV12-3/TRBV12-4
CSGGAGRKTGELFF	TGCAGCGGGGGGGCTGGGAGGAAGACCGGGGAGCTGTTTTTT	TRBJ2-2	few	14	NA	TRBV29-1
CASSYLGPHSGANVLTF	TGTGCCAGCAGTTACCTAGGACCCCACTCTGGGGCCAACGTCCTGACTTTC	TRBJ2-6	many	17	NA	TRBV6-5
CASAAWGSLAGANVLTF	TGTGCCAGCGCCGCTTGGGGCTCCCTAGCCGGGGCCAACGTCCTGACTTTC	TRBJ2-6	few	17	NA	TRBV19
CATSRLVGNEQFF	TGTGCCACCAGCCGGTTAGTGGGGAATGAGCAGTTCTTC	TRBJ2-1	many	13	NA	TRBV15
CASSTGTAYTYEQYF	TGCGCCAGCAGTACCGGGACAGCCTATACCTACGAGCAGTACTTC	TRBJ2-7	NA	15	TRBD1	TRBV5-1
CASSEGSGREYTEAFF	TGTGCCAGCAGTGAGGGGTCCGGCAGGGAGTACACTGAAGCTTTCTTT	TRBJ1-1	many	16	NA	TRBV2
CAITGGIEDTQYF	TGTGCCATCACGGGGGGCATTGAAGATACGCAGTATTTT	TRBJ2-3	NA	13	NA	TRBV10-3
CASSPVAGGRGTYNEQFF	TGTGCCAGTAGTCCAGTAGCGGGAGGGCGCGGGACCTACAATGAGCAGTTCTTC	TRBJ2-1	once	18	TRBD2	TRBV19
CASSPGQAVETQYF	TGTGCCAGCAGCCCGGGACAGGCCGTAGAGACCCAGTACTTC	TRBJ2-5	many	14	TRBD1	TRBV3-1
CSASLDYYEQYF	TGCAGTGCTAGTCTAGACTACTACGAGCAGTACTTC	TRBJ2-7	few	12	NA	TRBV20-1
CSGGLASNEQFF	TGCAGCGGGGGACTAGCGAGCAATGAGCAGTTCTTC	TRBJ2-1	few	12	TRBD2	TRBV29-1
CASIGDYNEQFF	TGTGCCAGCATAGGGGACTACAATGAGCAGTTCTTC	TRBJ2-1	NA	12	NA	TRBV2
CAWGVGRSYNEQYF	TGTGCCTGGGGGGTGGGCCGCTCCTACAATGAGCAGTACTTC	TRBJ2-7	NA	14	NA	TRBV30
CATSDGGAHPGGELFF	TGTGCCACCAGTGATGGCGGGGCTCACCCCGGCGGGGAGCTGTTTTTT	TRBJ2-2	many	16	NA	TRBV24-1
CASSPSWGTGGDRGTDTQYF	TGTGCCAGCAGCCCTAGTTGGGGGACAGGGGGCGATAGGGGCACAGATACGCAGTATTTT	TRBJ2-3	many	20	TRBD1	TRBV7-2
CASSLAGFAETQYF	TGTGCCAGCAGCTTAGCGGGATTCGCGGAGACCCAGTACTTC	TRBJ2-5	many	14	NA	TRBV11-3
CAWSRTGFLSGNTIYF	TGTGCCTGGAGTCGAACAGGTTTCCTCTCTGGAAACACCATATATTTT	TRBJ1-3	few	16	NA	TRBV30
CASTVAGINTGELFF	TGTGCCAGCACCGTGGCAGGGATAAACACCGGGGAGCTGTTTTTT	TRBJ2-2	NA	15	NA	TRBV6-1
CASSETSGRAGELFF	TGTGCCAGCAGCGAGACTAGCGGGAGAGCCGGGGAGCTGTTTTTT	TRBJ2-2	NA	15	TRBD2	TRBV7-9
CSARNSGRATDTQYF	TGCAGTGCGAGAAATAGCGGGAGGGCCACAGATACGCAGTATTTT	TRBJ2-3	NA	15	TRBD2	TRBV20-1
CASIEPTGAFF	TGTGCCAGCATCGAACCCACTGGGGCTTTCTTT	TRBJ1-1	many	11	NA	TRBV28
CASSPSYSEETQYF	TGTGCCAGCAGCCCTAGCTATTCGGAAGAGACCCAGTACTTC	TRBJ2-5	many	14	NA	TRBV2
CASSPVARNTDTQYF	TGTGCCAGCTCACCAGTTGCTAGAAACACAGATACGCAGTATTTT	TRBJ2-3	NA	15	NA	TRBV18
CASSLSGGYTEAFF	TGTGCCAGCAGCTTATCAGGGGGTTACACTGAAGCTTTCTTT	TRBJ1-1	many	14	TRBD1	TRBV7-8
CASTLYQTATYEQYF	TGTGCCAGCACCCTATACCAGACAGCTACCTACGAGCAGTACTTC	TRBJ2-7	NA	15	NA	TRBV11-2
CSAVKDTYNQPQHF	TGCAGTGCTGTAAAGGACACTTACAATCAGCCCCAGCATTTT	TRBJ1-5	many	14	NA	TRBV20-1
CSTGGQKNIQYF	TGCAGTACAGGGGGCCAAAAAAACATTCAGTACTTC	TRBJ2-4	few	12	TRBD1	TRBV20-1
CASSSGTSGSSYNEQFF	TGTGCCAGCAGCTCGGGGACTAGCGGGAGCTCCTACAATGAGCAGTTCTTC	TRBJ2-1	NA	17	TRBD2	TRBV11-2
CASTNRGGGTEAFF	TGTGCCAGTACCAACAGGGGGGGGGGCACTGAAGCTTTCTTT	TRBJ1-1	few	14	TRBD1	TRBV19
CASSLGSLRPPYEQYF	TGTGCCAGCAGCTTAGGGAGTTTGCGGCCGCCCTACGAGCAGTACTTC	TRBJ2-7	many	16	NA	TRBV7-9
CASSSQGPEETQYF	TGTGCCAGCAGCTCCCAGGGGCCTGAAGAGACCCAGTACTTC	TRBJ2-5	NA	14	NA	TRBV7-9
CSAESSQGAAKNIQYF	TGCAGTGCCGAGTCAAGCCAGGGAGCAGCCAAAAACATTCAGTACTTC	TRBJ2-4	many	16	NA	TRBV20-1
CASARTNQETQYF	TGTGCTAGTGCCCGGACAAACCAAGAGACCCAGTACTTC	TRBJ2-5	many	13	NA	TRBV12-5
CASSPPAGGPYNEQFF	TGTGCCAGCAGTCCCCCCGCCGGCGGGCCCTACAATGAGCAGTTCTTC	TRBJ2-1	NA	16	NA	TRBV12-3/TRBV12-4
CSVDRTGDEQYF	TGCAGCGTTGACCGGACAGGGGACGAGCAGTACTTC	TRBJ2-7	many	12	TRBD1	TRBV29-1
CASVAEGAGAYEQYF	TGCGCCAGCGTCGCCGAGGGGGCGGGTGCCTACGAGCAGTACTTC	TRBJ2-7	few	15	TRBD1	TRBV5-1